This TCR beta chain was observed in a study of blood T cells in healthy people across ages (dated by TCRdb to the mid-2010s). Regarding the study in general: In model experiments, template switching captured roughly one uniquely barcoded TCR beta cDNA molecule for every two T cells. Two additional independent replicas of 1 million unique cDNA reads from the same blood draw were analyzed for two donors (one aged 18 to 30 and one aged 80 or older). Donors of different ages were randomly distributed across sequencing lanes to avoid experimental bias. The donors were divided into four age groups: young (average approximately 17 years), middle-aged (approximately 39), aged (approximately 62) and long-lived (approximately 74). The study measured age-related changes in TCR beta repertoire diversity using deep sequencing normalized with unique cDNA molecular identifiers.

This clonotype was seen many times. Its antigen has not been determined. No base qualities exist here, and no much larger clone lies one base off it. The roughly 39 donors, aged about 6 to 100 years, were systemically healthy Caucasian individuals from Russia. Each donor gave 8 to 10 milliliters of peripheral blood, drawn into EDTA-treated Vacutainer tubes. Ficoll-Paque density-gradient centrifugation was used to isolate PBMCs, with at least 7 million per sample. Trizol reagent was used to extract total RNA from PBMCs, with at least 6 micrograms per sample. For every donor, flow cytometry on a PBMC aliquot measured the percentage of naive CD45RAhigh/CD27high T cells. Library preparation employed 5' RACE. Sequencing took place on an Illumina HiSeq 2500. A second PCR of roughly 6 to 12 cycles was run with a J-beta primer mix and a sample-barcoded 5' primer. Each TCR beta cDNA molecule received a unique molecular identifier from a template-switch 5' adaptor carrying 12 random nucleotides. At least 2.5 million CDR3-containing paired-end reads were obtained from each sample. First-strand cDNA was synthesized from all RNA with the Mint cDNA synthesis kit, primed by a TRBC-specific oligonucleotide. After uracil-DNA glycosylase treatment, a first 18-cycle PCR used universal primers M1SS and BC2_uni_R on all cDNA. The original pipeline was this. For normalization, 1 million high-quality reads were randomly selected from each sample, with every read carrying a distinct molecular identifier. Instead of being binned into consensus sequences, reads with shared molecular identifiers were discarded. CDR3 identification, clonotype clustering and error correction used MiTCR with a Q25 quality threshold and the strictest error-elimination algorithm. A nonparametric unseen species model with Euler transformation was used to estimate a lower bound on total TCR beta diversity. TCRdb trimmed public reads at Q25 via fastp, called clones via MiXCR and kept in-frame beta chains. CDR3 protein sequences are deduplicated, and each keeps its most common genes and DNA. The V and J calls come from TCRdb's annotation, not from the publication. The sample data list 1.5 million or so distinct CDR3 sequences, and about 42% of these were observed just once. Together, the top ten hold over 3.5% of the sample.

Including the terminal cysteine and phenylalanine, the CDR3 comprises 16 residues. Of the read, only the CDR3 DNA is kept; its 48 bases are in frame from base 1. V loses 5 bases at its end and J loses 0 bases; junction bases beyond the gene matches: 3. CDR1 and CDR2, per the germline V gene, are MGHRA and YSYEKL. What the study reported, not specific to this receptor: Since profiling was done on bulk unsorted PBMCs, naive and antigen-experienced compartments could not be conclusively compared. Estimates of total diversity from one million sequenced T cells were regarded as lower bounds and underestimates. Observed TCR beta diversity per million T cells fell roughly linearly with age, and a significant reduction was already apparent by age about 36. Compared with the aged group, more naive CD4+ T cells, fewer expanded clones and increased TCR diversity were shown by the long-lived group, suggesting age selection. Donor CMV infection status was unknown, potentially confounding age-related changes in expanded clonotypes. The percentage of naive T cells measured by flow cytometry correlated strongly with observed TCR beta diversity.

The rearrangement joined TRBV4-1 to TRBJ2-3, and 12 junctional nucleotides match TRBD2. Sequences were obtained from blood. The receptor was isolated from a woman aged 18-29 years in good health. The CDR3 protein sequence reads: CASSLTSGGSTDTQYF. The DNA sequence follows: TGCGCCAGCAGCTTGACTAGCGGGGGTAGCACAGATACGCAGTATTTT.